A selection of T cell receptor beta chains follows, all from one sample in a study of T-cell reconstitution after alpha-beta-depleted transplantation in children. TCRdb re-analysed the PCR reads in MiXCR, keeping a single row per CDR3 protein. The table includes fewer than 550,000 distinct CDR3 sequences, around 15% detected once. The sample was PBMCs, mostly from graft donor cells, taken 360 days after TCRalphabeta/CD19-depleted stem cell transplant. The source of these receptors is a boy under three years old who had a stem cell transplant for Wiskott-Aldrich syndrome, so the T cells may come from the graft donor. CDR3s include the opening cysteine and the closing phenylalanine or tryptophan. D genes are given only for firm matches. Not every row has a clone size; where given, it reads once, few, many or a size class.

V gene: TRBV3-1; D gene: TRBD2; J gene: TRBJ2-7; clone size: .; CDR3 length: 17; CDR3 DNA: TGTGCCAGCAGCCAAGATAGCGGGAGGGCCGGTAACTACGAGCAGTACTTC; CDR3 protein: CASSQDSGRAGNYEQYF
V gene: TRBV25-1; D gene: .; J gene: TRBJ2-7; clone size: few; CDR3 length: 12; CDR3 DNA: TGTGCCAGCAGTGAAGGCCGGCAGGGGCAGTACTTC; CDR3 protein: CASSEGRQGQYF
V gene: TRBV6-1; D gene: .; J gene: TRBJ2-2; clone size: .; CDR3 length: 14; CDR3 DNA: TGTGCCAGCCGGGGCAAGGCGAACACCGGGGAGCTGTTTTTT; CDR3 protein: CASRGKANTGELFF
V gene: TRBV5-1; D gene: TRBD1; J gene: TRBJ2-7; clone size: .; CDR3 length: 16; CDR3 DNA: TGCGCCAGCAGCCCTGGGCTGGGACAGGGAGACTACGAGCAGTACTTC; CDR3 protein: CASSPGLGQGDYEQYF
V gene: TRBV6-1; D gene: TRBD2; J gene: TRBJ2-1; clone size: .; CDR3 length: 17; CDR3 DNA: TGTGCCAGCAGTCCGGGACTAGCGGGAGGGCCGAGGATAGAGCAGTTCTTC; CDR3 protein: CASSPGLAGGPRIEQFF
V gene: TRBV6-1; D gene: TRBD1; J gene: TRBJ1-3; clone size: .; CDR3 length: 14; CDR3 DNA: TGTGCCAGCAGACTACAGGGGCTGGGAAACACCATATATTTT; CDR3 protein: CASRLQGLGNTIYF
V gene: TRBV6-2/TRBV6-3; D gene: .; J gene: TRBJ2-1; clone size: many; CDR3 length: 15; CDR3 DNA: TGTGCCAGCAGTTATGAGAGTCCAGCCTACAATGAGCAGTTCTTC; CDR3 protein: CASSYESPAYNEQFF
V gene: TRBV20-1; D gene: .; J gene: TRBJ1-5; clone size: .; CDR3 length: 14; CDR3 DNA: TGCAGTGCTAGATCCGGACTTAGCAATCAGCCCCAGCATTTT; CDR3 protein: CSARSGLSNQPQHF
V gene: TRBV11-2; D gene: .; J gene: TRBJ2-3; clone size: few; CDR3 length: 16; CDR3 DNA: TGTGCCAGCAGCTTCGGTCCCACAGACAGCACAGATACGCAGTATTTT; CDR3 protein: CASSFGPTDSTDTQYF
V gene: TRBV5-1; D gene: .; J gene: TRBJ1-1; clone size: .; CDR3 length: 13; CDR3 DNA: TGCGCCAGCAGGTTAGGGACGGAAACTGAAGCTTTCTTT; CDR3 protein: CASRLGTETEAFF
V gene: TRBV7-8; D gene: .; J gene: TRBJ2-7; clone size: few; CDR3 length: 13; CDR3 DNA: TGTGCCAGCAGCTTAGCCGTTACCTACGAGCAGTACTTC; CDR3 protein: CASSLAVTYEQYF
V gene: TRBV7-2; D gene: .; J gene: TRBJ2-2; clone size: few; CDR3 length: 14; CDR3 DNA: TGTGCCAGCAGCTTAAAGAGTAACACCGGGGAGCTGTTTTTT; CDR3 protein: CASSLKSNTGELFF
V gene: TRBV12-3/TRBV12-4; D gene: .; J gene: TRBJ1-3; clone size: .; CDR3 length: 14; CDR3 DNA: TGTGCCAGCAGTTTGCCGGGGCCAGGAAACACCATATATTTT; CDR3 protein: CASSLPGPGNTIYF
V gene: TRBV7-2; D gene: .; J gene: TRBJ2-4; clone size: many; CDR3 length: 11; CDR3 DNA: TGTGCCAGCAGCGATCCGGGCATTCAGTACTTC; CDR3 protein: CASSDPGIQYF
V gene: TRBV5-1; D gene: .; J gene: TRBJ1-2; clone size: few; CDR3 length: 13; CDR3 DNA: TGCGCCAGCAGCACAGGGACGGCGGGAGGCTACACCTTC; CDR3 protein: CASSTGTAGGYTF
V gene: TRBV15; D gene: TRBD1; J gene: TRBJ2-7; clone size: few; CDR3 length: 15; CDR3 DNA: TGTGCCACCAGCCGGACCGGGACAGGTCTAAGCGAGCAGTACTTC; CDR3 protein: CATSRTGTGLSEQYF
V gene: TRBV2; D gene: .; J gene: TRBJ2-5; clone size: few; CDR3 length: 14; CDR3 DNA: TGTGCCAGCTCGGTCGACAGGGCGGGGGAGACCCAGTACTTC; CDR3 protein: CASSVDRAGETQYF
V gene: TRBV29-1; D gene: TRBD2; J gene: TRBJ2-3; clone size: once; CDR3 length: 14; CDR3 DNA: TGCAGCGTAGATGAGCGGGGGGAGGTAGATACGCTGTATTTT; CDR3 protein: CSVDERGEVDTLYF
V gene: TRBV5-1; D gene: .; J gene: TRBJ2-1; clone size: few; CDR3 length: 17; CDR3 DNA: TGCGCCAGCAGCGTAGGCCTACCGGGGCCCCAGGGCGGTGAGCAGTTCTTC; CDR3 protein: CASSVGLPGPQGGEQFF
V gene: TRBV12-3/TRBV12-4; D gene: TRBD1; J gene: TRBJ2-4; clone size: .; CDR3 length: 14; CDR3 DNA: TGTGCCAGCAGTCAAACGACAGGGTGGTACATTCAGTACTTC; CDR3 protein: CASSQTTGWYIQYF
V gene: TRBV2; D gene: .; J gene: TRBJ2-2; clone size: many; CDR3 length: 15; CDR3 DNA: TGTGCCAGCAGTGTGATGGTTCTCGGCACCGGGGAGCTGTTTTTT; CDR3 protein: CASSVMVLGTGELFF
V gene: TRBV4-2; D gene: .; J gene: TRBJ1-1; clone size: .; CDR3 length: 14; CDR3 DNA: TGTGCCAGCAGCCAGAGACAGAAGAACACTGAAGCTTTCTTT; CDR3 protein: CASSQRQKNTEAFF
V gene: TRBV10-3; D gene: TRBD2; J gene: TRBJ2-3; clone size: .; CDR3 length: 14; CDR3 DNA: TGTGCCATCAGTGAGTCAGCGGGAGGGCCGACGCAGTATTTT; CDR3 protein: CAISESAGGPTQYF
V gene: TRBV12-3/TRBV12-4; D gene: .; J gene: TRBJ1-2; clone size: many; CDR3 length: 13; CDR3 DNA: TGTGCCAGCAGTTTATATACCGACTATGGCTACACCTTC; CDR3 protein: CASSLYTDYGYTF
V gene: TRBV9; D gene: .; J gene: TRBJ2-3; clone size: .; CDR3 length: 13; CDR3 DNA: TGTGCCAGCAGCGCCGACTTGGCAGATACGCAGTATTTT; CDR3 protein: CASSADLADTQYF
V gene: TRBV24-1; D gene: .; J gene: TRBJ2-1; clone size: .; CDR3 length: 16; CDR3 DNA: TGTGCCACCAGTGATTCAGGGACTTCCACCTACAATGAGCAGTTCTTC; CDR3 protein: CATSDSGTSTYNEQFF
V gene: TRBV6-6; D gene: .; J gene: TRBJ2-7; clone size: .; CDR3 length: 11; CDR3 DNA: TGTGCCAGCAGTCGCCAGTCCGAGCAGTACTTC; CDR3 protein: CASSRQSEQYF
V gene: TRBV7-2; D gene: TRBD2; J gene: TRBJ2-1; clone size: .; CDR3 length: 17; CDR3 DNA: TGTGCCAGCAGCCCTCGGGCTACTAGCGGGGCCTACAATGAGCAGTTCTTC; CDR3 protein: CASSPRATSGAYNEQFF
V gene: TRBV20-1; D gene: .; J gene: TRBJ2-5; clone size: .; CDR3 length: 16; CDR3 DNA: TGCAGTGCTAGAGTAGCTGGGTTACCTCTGGAGGAGACCCAGTACTTC; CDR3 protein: CSARVAGLPLEETQYF
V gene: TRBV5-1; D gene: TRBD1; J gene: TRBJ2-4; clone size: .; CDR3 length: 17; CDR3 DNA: TGCGCCAGCAGCTTGGCAACAGGGGTTTCCGCCAAAAACATTCAGTACTTC; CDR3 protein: CASSLATGVSAKNIQYF
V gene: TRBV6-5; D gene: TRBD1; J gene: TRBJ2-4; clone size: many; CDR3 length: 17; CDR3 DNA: TGTGCCAGCAGTTACCCGGGACAGGGGGCGGCCAAAAACATTCAGTACTTC; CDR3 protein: CASSYPGQGAAKNIQYF
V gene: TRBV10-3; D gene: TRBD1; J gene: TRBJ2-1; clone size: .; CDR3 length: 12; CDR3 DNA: TGTGCCATCAGTGAAGAGGGGGCCGAGCAGTTCTTC; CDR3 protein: CAISEEGAEQFF
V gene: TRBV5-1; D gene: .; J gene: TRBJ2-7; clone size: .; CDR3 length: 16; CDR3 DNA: TGCGCCAGCAGCTTGGGGGGGGTCTTGGGCTCCTACGAGCAGTACTTC; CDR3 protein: CASSLGGVLGSYEQYF
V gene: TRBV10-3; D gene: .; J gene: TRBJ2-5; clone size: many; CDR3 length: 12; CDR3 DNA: TGTGCCATCGGGGTGATAGAAGAGACCCAGTACTTC; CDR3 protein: CAIGVIEETQYF
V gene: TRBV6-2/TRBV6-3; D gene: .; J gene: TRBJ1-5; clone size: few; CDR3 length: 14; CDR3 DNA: TGTGCCAGCAGTTACGAAGGGGCATCTCAGCCCCAGCATTTT; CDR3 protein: CASSYEGASQPQHF
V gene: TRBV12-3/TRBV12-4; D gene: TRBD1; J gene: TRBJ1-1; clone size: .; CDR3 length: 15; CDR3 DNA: TGTGCCAGCAGGTCGACCGGGACAGGGGCCACTGAAGCTTTCTTT; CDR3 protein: CASRSTGTGATEAFF
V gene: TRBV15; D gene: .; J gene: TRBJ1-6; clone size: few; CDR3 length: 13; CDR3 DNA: TGTGCCACCAGCCCCAGGAGGTTAGGGCCCCTCCACTTT; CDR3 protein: CATSPRRLGPLHF
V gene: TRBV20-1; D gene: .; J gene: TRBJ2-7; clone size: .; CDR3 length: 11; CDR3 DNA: TGCAGTGCTACGCGGGTGGAAGAGCAGTACTTC; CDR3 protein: CSATRVEEQYF
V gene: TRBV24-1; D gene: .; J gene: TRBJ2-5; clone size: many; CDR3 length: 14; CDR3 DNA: TGTGCCACCAGTGAGCGGACGATCCAAGAGACCCAGTACTTC; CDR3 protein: CATSERTIQETQYF
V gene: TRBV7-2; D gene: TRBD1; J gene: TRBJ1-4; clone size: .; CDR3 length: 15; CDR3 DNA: TGTGCCAGCAGCTTAGTAGGGACAGCCAAGGAAAAACTGTTTTTT; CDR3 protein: CASSLVGTAKEKLFF
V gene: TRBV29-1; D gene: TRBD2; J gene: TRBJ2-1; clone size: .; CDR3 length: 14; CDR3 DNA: TGCAGCGTATGGACTAGCGGGAGCCCCAATGAGCAGTTCTTC; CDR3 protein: CSVWTSGSPNEQFF
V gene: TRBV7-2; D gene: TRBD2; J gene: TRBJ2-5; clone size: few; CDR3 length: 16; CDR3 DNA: TGTGCCAGCAGCCAAAGTCTACTAGCGGCCCAAGAGACCCAGTACTTC; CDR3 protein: CASSQSLLAAQETQYF
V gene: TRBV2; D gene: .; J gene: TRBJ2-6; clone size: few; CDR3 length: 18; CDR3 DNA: TGTGCCAGCAGTGAAGGGAGACAGAGGGTCTCTGGGGCCAACGTCCTGACTTTC; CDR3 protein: CASSEGRQRVSGANVLTF
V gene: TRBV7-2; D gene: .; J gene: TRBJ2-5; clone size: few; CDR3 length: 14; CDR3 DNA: TGTGCCAGCAGCCCAACGGGGGTTAGGGAGACCCAGTACTTC; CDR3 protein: CASSPTGVRETQYF
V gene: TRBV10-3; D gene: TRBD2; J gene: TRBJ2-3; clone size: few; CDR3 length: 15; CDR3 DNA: TGTGCCATCAGAACTAGCGGGGGATCTTTAGATACGCAGTATTTT; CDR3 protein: CAIRTSGGSLDTQYF
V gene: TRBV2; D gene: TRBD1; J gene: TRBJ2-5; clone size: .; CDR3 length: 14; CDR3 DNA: TGTGCCAGCAGTGAGGACAGGGGGCCGGAGACCCAGTACTTC; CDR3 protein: CASSEDRGPETQYF
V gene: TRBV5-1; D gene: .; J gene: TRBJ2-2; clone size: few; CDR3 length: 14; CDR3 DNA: TGCGCCAGCAGCTTGGTAGAAAACACCGGGGAGCTGTTTTTT; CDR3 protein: CASSLVENTGELFF
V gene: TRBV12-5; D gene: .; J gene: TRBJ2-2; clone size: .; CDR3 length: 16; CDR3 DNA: TGTGCTAGTGGTTTGGTAATGGGGCGGGACACCGGGGAGCTGTTTTTT; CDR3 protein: CASGLVMGRDTGELFF
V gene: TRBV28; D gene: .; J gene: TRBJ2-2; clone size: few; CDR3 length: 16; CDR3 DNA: TGTGCCAGCAAGGACTCTATTAGGGAGTACACCGGGGAGCTGTTTTTT; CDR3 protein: CASKDSIREYTGELFF
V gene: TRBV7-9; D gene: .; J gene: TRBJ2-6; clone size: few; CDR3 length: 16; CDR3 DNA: TGTGCCAGCAGCTTAAATCTGGGCGCTGGGGCCAACGTCCTGACTTTC; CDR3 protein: CASSLNLGAGANVLTF
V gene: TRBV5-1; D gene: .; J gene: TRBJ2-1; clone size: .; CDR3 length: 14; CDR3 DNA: TGCGCCAGCAGCACCCCGGCCACCTACAATGAGCAGTTCTTC; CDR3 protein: CASSTPATYNEQFF
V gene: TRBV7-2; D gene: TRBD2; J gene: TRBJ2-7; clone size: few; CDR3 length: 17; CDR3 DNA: TGTGCCAGCAGCTTAGGTCCAGTGGGCGGGAGACTCTACGAGCAGTACTTC; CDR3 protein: CASSLGPVGGRLYEQYF
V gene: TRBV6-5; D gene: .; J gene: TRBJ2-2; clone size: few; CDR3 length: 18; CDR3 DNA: TGTGCCAGCAGTTACCTGGCCCCACCCTACGTTGGGGCCGGGGAGCTGTTTTTT; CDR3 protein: CASSYLAPPYVGAGELFF
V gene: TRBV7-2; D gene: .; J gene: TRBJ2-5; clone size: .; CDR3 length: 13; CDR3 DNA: TGTGCCAGCAGCCTCAGGGTGGGAGAGACCCAGTACTTC; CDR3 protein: CASSLRVGETQYF
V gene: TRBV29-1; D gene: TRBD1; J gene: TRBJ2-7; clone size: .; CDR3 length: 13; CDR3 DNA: TGCAGCGTTGGGGGCGGGACAGGTTCCGAGCAGTACTTC; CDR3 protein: CSVGGGTGSEQYF
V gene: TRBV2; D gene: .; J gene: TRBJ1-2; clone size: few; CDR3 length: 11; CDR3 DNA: TGTGCCAGCATGCGTGGGTCTGGCTACACCTTC; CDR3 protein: CASMRGSGYTF
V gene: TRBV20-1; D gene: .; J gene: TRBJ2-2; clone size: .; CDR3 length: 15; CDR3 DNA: TGCAGTGCTAGAGATCGGCGGCAGGGCGCCGGGGAGCTGTTTTTT; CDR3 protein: CSARDRRQGAGELFF